Sequencing of this T cell receptor beta chain was carried out in a study of regulatory T cells in long-lasting Graves disease. Study results and caveats: It is possible that accuracy was reduced by the small size of the sample.

Many counts were recorded for this clonotype. Its antigen is still unknown. Per germline, CDR1 DFQATT and CDR2 SNEGSKA (reference sequence). V was cut by 2 bases and J by 2 bases, with 15 bases left in between. The CDR3 has 16 amino acids. CDR3-region Arm-PCR and iRepertoire HTBI primers produced the TCR beta libraries. TCRdb redid the calling of the multiplex PCR reads with MiXCR, one entry per CDR3 protein. The table has around 460,000 distinct CDR3 sequences, 20% to 25% seen once. Specified time point: persistent/refractory GD, antithyroid drugs over 5 years with positive TRAb. PBMC-derived RNA was used for the TCR library. Nine milliliters of peripheral blood went into EDTA tubes.

The TCR was taken from a female donor with Graves disease. This sample comprised peripheral blood mononuclear cells (PBMCs), obtained when the disease was refractory, from a patient treated with antithyroid drugs. The chain uses TRBV20-1 and TRBJ1-4; a weak D match, TRBD1 (5 bases). The DNA for the CDR3 is TGCAGTGCTAGATCAGAACTTCGGGACACTAATGAAAAACTGTTTTTT. It encodes CSARSELRDTNEKLFF.